The 2 T cell receptor beta chains in this list originate from one sample, sequenced in a study of blood T cells in healthy people across ages. Combining a sample-barcoded 5' primer with a J-beta primer mix, a second PCR ran for roughly 7 to 12 cycles. One entry per CDR3 protein, called by TCRdb with MiXCR from the 5' RACE reads. The table shows around 1,100,000 distinct CDR3 sequences, with around two fifths occurring only once. Sequencing was carried out using blood. These TCRs come from a man between 18 and 35 years old in good health.

This rearrangement joins TRBV20-1 to TRBJ2-1, with D possibly TRBD1 on 5 matching bases. Germline assignment: CDR1 DFQATT and CDR2 SNEGSKA (reference sequence). The CDR3 length is 16 residues. Trimming took off 6 bases at V and 8 bases at J, with 26 bases between the two ends. The CDR3 DNA sequence: TGCAGTGCCCAAGATCGGGTAGGACAAATGGGCGATGAGCAGTTCTTC. This encodes CSAQDRVGQMGDEQFF.

The chain has TRBV12-3 or TRBV12-4 and TRBJ2-2, with 8 bases identical to TRBD2. The CDR3 covers 15 residues. V shed 3 bases, J shed 1 base, and the junction held 1 base outside the gene matches. The DNA for the CDR3 is TGTGCCAGCAGTTTTGCGGGAGGGAACACCGGGGAGCTGTTTTTT. This translates into CASSFAGGNTGELFF.